This paragraph reports one T cell receptor (beta chain). One end of the junction is discordant with germline, which a read error may explain. The same CDR3 is also encoded by other DNA sequences in this sample. The data belong to a study of cytomegalovirus exposure and HLA in healthy donors. At the level of the study: Of 300 to 450 genotyped donors, roughly 81% clustered with self-reported Caucasian donors.

Use of 60 Vbeta and 13 Jbeta primers characterized the PCR. How the authors handled the data: Later analysis identified tens of millions of unique TCR beta chains, 9 million to 13 million shared. The protocol was immunoSEQ multiplex PCR, while the TCRdb copy is restricted to in-frame clones and leaves out a portion. V, J and clone size are those of that table, while D and trimming were read from the DNA. The data contain 150,000 to 200,000 clones, 80% of them singletons. This CDR3 spans 15 amino acids. Germline loops: CDR1 SGHRS, CDR2 YFSETQ. The sequenced material came from PBMCs. The V gene is TRBV5-1, the J gene TRBJ2-7, with D possibly TRBD1 on 7 matching bases. The TCR comes from a man aged 30 to 39 in good health and CMV-seropositive. The DNA for the CDR3 is TGCGCTAGCAGCTTGGGGGGACAGCAGTACTACGAGCAGTACTTC. Protein sequence: CASSLGGQQYYEQYF.